One sample yielded the 17 T cell receptor beta chains listed below, sequenced in a study of blood T cell repertoires in COVID-19. TCRdb keeps only in-frame clones here, not all; method: immunoSEQ multiplex PCR. The table has tens of thousands of clones, almost 85% seen once; the top ten hold around 18%. The sequenced material came from peripheral blood. These receptor sequences come from a human donor in a cohort sampled during active COVID-19.

V and J are TRBV18 and TRBJ2-3; 12 bases are shared with TRBD2. The CDR3 length is 18 residues. Looked up from germline, CDR1 is KGHSH and CDR2 is LQKENI. The V segment lost 4 bases and the J segment 3 bases; nucleotides outside the gene matches: 11. The CDR3 DNA follows: TGTGCCAGCTCACTCAACCACCTAGCGGGGGGGCGGACAGATACGCAGTATTTT. Translated: CASSLNHLAGGRTDTQYF.

The chain joins TRBV6-5 to TRBJ2-3; 9 bases agree with TRBD2. Germline V gives CDR1 MNHEY, CDR2 SVGAGI. This CDR3 spans 15 amino acids. V dropped 5 bases and J dropped 0; count of bases not matched to a gene: 3. Here the CDR3 DNA reads TGTGCCAGCAGTACGCTAGCGGGGAGCACAGATACGCAGTATTTT. This translates into CASSTLAGSTDTQYF.

Written as DNA, the CDR3 is TGTGCCTCGAAGAGCGGGGGAGATACGCAGTATTTT. This encodes CASKSGGDTQYF. The rearrangement joins TRBV27 to TRBJ2-3; 8 bases fit TRBD2. CDR1 and CDR2 from the germline V gene are MNHEY and SMNVEV (reference sequence). After removal of 11 bases from V and 5 bases from J, the junction contained 6 bases not matched to a gene. CDR3 size: 12 residues.

V gene TRBV14 combines with J gene TRBJ2-1; the D is unclear. CDR3 length: 11 amino acids. Between the trimmed V and J ends, which lost 5 bases and 4 bases, there was a span of 3 bases. CDR1 SGHDN and CDR2 FVKESK come from the germline V gene. In nucleotides, the CDR3 is TGTGCCAGCAGCGTATACAATGAGCAGTTCTTC. Translated, it gives CASSVYNEQFF.

This chain joins TRBV5-1 and TRBJ1-1; 8 bases line up with TRBD1. The germline V gene encodes CDR1 SGHRS and CDR2 YFSETQ. The junction had 9 bases not matched to a gene; V was cut back by 4 bases and J by 1 base. The CDR3 sequence is 16 residues long. The CDR3 coding sequence is TGCGCCAGCAGCCCAACAACGGACAGGGAGAACACTGAAGCTTTCTTT. It is translated as CASSPTTDRENTEAFF. The variable domain in full, with the rest retrieved from reference TRBV5-1 and TRBJ1-1, is KAGVTQTPRYLIKTRGQQVTLSCSPISGHRSVSWYQQTPGQGLQFLFEYFSETQRNKGNFPGRFSGRQFSNSRSEMNVSTLELGDSALYLCASSPTTDRENTEAFFGQGTRLTVV.

The chain uses TRBV6-5 and TRBJ2-7, with 9 bases aligning to TRBD1. The CDR3 length is 15 residues. Per germline, CDR1 MNHEY and CDR2 SVGAGI. Losses at the gene ends were 2 bases for V and 7 bases for J; bases not matched to a gene: 9. The CDR3 region has the DNA TGTGCCAGCAGTTACGCCAACAGGGGGCGGAGAGAGCAGTACTTC. It codes for CASSYANRGRREQYF.

In this sample, this clone turned up once. The chain couples TRBV3-1 (or the pseudogene TRBV3-2) to TRBJ1-5; the D gene is possibly TRBD1 (6 bases). Germline assignment: CDR1 LGHDT and CDR2 YNNKEL (reference sequence). V was pared by 0 bases and J by 11 bases, with 11 bases between. The CDR3 sequence is 13 residues long. The CDR3 DNA follows: TGTGCCAGCAGCCAAGATGGGGGCTCGACCCAGCATTTT. Translating gives CASSQDGGSTQHF.

This chain connects TRBV7-2 to TRBJ1-3; 7 nucleotides align to TRBD1. The germline V gene has CDR1 SGHTA and CDR2 FQGNSA. J lost 4 bases, V lost 2 bases, and 5 bases had no gene match. CDR3 length equals 15 residues. For the CDR3, the DNA is TGTGCCAGCAGCTTATCGACAGGGAGCGGAAACACCATATATTTT. Its protein product is CASSLSTGSGNTIYF.

The chain uses TRBV16 and TRBJ1-2, with 11 bases fitting TRBD1. CDR1 KGHSY and CDR2 FQNENV come from the germline V gene. The V and J ends lost 0 bases and 4 bases, in that order; junction bases with no gene match: 1. The CDR3 has 15 residues. The chain's CDR3 is CASSQSGTGGYGYTF. DNA for the CDR3: TGTGCCAGCAGCCAATCCGGGACAGGGGGCTATGGCTACACCTTC.

This chain links TRBV9 with TRBJ2-3; 9 bases are a match to TRBD2. CDR3 size: 17 residues. CDR1 SGDLS and CDR2 YYNGEE come from the germline V gene. With V trimmed by 4 bases and J by 3 bases, 12 bases remained unmatched. The CDR3 sequence is CASSPRAGGGATDTQYF. Here the CDR3 DNA reads TGTGCCAGCAGCCCCCGGGCGGGCGGGGGGGCAACAGATACGCAGTATTTT.

The chain employs TRBV11-3 and TRBJ2-3; 8 nucleotides line up with TRBD2. With 10 bases clipped from V and 4 bases from J, the junction kept 10 bases outside the gene matches. The CDR3 extends over 14 amino acids. In germline, CDR1 is SGHNT, CDR2 YENEEA. CDR3 sequence (DNA): TGTGCCATCACTGATCGGGGGGGCTCAGATACGCAGTATTTT. Translation gives CAITDRGGSDTQYF.

This clone was observed a handful of times. CDR3 residues: CASSYSLGGPDTEAFF. The CDR3 DNA follows: TGTGCCAGCAGTTACTCCCTCGGGGGGCCGGACACTGAAGCTTTCTTT. The chain employs TRBV6-2 or TRBV6-3 and TRBJ1-1, with a tentative D call TRBD1 (6 bases). The V gene's germline CDR1 is MNHEY and CDR2 SVGEGT. The CDR3 has 16 residues. The V end lost 0 bases, the J end lost 3 bases, and 14 bases lay between the germline ends.

This chain joins TRBV6-6 and TRBJ1-2, with D possibly TRBD1 on 6 matching bases. The germline CDR1 and CDR2 sequences are MNHNY and SVGAGI (reference sequence). V lost 7 bases to trimming and J lost 1 base, with 10 bases between them. The CDR3 spans 13 residues. CDR3 bases: TGTGCCAGCATTCAACAGGGTAACTATGGCTACACCTTC. It specifies CASIQQGNYGYTF.

The chain carries TRBV3-1 (or the pseudogene TRBV3-2) and TRBJ1-2; D uncertain. The germline V gene encodes CDR1 LGHDT and CDR2 YNNKEL (reference sequence). Between the trimmed V and J ends, which lost 2 bases and 3 bases, there was a span of 13 bases. This CDR3 region has 15 residues. The CDR3 sequence is CASSQMSTADYGYTF. The CDR3 DNA follows: TGTGCCAGCAGCCAAATGTCCACAGCGGACTATGGCTACACCTTC.

The gene calls are TRBV24-1 and TRBJ2-1; 7 nucleotides line up with TRBD1. Germline-derived CDR1 and CDR2 are KGHDR and SFDVKD. The length of the CDR3 is 17 residues. Losses at the gene ends were 3 bases for V and 3 bases for J; bases not matched to a gene: 10. As DNA, the CDR3 is TGTGCCACCAGTGATGCAACCGGGACAGTAAACTACAATGAGCAGTTCTTC. Protein sequence: CATSDATGTVNYNEQFF.

The J gene is TRBJ1-6, the V gene TRBV30; no definite D call. This CDR3 contains 14 residues. Per germline, CDR1 GTSNPN and CDR2 SVGIG (reference sequence). With 0 bases removed from V and 4 bases from J, the gap between germline ends came to 7 bases. The chain's CDR3 is CAWSVEGYNSPLHF. The CDR3 DNA is TGTGCCTGGAGTGTTGAGGGATATAATTCACCCCTCCACTTT.

The chain links TRBV16 to TRBJ2-1; D is unclear. Germline-derived CDR1 and CDR2 are KGHSY and FQNENV. The CDR3 has 13 residues. Trimming removed 2 bases from V and 4 bases from J, with 6 bases in between. In DNA form, the CDR3 reads TGTGCCAGCAGCCAAATATCGTACAATGAGCAGTTCTTC. Encoded protein: CASSQISYNEQFF.